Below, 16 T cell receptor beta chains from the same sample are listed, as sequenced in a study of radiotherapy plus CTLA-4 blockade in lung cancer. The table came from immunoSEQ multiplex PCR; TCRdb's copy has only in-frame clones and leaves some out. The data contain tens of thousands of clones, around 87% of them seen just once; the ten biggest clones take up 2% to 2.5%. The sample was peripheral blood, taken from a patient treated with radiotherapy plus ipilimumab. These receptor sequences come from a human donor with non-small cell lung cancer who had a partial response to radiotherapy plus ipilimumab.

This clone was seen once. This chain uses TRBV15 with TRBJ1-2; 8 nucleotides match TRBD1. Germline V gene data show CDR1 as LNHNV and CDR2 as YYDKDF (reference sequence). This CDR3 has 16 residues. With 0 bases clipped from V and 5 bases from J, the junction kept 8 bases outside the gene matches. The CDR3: CATSRDGGTGPYGYTF. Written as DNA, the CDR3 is TGTGCCACCAGCAGAGATGGGGGGACAGGACCGTATGGCTACACCTTC.

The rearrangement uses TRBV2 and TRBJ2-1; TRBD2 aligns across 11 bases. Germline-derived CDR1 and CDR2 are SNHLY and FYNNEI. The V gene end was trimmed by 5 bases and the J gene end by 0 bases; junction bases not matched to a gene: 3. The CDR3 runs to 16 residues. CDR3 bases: TGTGCCAGCAGTATAGCGGGAGGGGGCTCCTACAATGAGCAGTTCTTC. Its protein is CASSIAGGGSYNEQFF.

As DNA, the CDR3 is TGTGCCGAAAGGGGATACCACAATTCACCCCTCCACTTT. It translates to CAERGYHNSPLHF. The V and J genes are TRBV30 and TRBJ1-6; D possibly corresponds to TRBD1 (5 bases). V was clipped by 8 bases and J by 7 bases, with 15 bases between them. Germline V lookup: CDR1 GTSNPN, CDR2 SVGIG (reference sequence). CDR3 length: 13 amino acids.

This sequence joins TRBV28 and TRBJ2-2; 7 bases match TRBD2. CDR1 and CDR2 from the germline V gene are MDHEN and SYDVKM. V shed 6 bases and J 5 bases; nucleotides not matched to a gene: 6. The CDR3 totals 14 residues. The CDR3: CASRTASGTGELFF. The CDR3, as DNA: TGTGCCAGCAGGACCGCTAGCGGTACCGGGGAGCTGTTTTTT.

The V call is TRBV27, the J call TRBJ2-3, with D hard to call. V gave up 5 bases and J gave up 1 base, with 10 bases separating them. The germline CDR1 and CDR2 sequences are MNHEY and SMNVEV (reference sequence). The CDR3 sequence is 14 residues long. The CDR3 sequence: CASSPTPRTDTQYF. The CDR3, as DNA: TGTGCCAGCAGTCCGACACCTCGCACAGATACGCAGTATTTT.

CDR3 sequence reads: CASSYRGQPNYGYTF. CDR3 in DNA: TGTGCCAGCAGTTACCGGGGACAGCCTAACTATGGCTACACCTTC. The J gene is TRBJ1-2, the V gene TRBV6-6; 7 bases agree with TRBD1. Per germline, CDR1 MNHNY and CDR2 SVGAGI (reference sequence). J was trimmed by 0 bases and V by 2 bases; bases with no gene match: 3. The CDR3 is made up of 15 amino acids.

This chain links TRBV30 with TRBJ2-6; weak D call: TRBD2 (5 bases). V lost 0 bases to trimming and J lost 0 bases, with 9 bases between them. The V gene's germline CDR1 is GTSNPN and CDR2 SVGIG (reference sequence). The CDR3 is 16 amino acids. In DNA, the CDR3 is TGTGCCTGGAGTGTTAACGGGAACTCTGGGGCCAACGTCCTGACTTTC. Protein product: CAWSVNGNSGANVLTF.

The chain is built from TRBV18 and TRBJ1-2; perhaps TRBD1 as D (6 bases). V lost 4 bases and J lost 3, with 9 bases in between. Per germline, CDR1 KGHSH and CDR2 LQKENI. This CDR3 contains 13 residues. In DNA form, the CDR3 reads TGTGCCAGCTCACAACAGGGCGACTATGGCTACACCTTC. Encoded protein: CASSQQGDYGYTF.

The CDR3 here is CASSGDNTDTQYF. DNA of the CDR3: TGTGCCAGTAGCGGGGATAACACAGATACGCAGTATTTT. The chain couples TRBV19 to TRBJ2-3, with a weak D call TRBD2 (5 bases). Trimming removed 6 bases at V and 2 bases at J, with 9 bases between. The CDR3 is made up of 13 amino acids. Per germline, CDR1 LNHDA and CDR2 SQIVND (reference sequence).

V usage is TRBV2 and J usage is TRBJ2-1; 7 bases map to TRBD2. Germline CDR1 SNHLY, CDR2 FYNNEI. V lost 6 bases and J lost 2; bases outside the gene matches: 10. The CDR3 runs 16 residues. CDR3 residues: CASSLLGGGPYNEQFF. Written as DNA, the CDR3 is TGTGCCAGCAGCCTCTTGGGGGGAGGGCCCTACAATGAGCAGTTCTTC.

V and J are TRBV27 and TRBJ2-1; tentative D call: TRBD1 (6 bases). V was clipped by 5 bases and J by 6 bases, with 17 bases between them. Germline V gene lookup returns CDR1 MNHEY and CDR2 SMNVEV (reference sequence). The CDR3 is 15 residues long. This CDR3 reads CASSPDQGPFNEQFF. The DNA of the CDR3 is TGTGCCAGCAGTCCCGACCAGGGGCCGTTCAATGAGCAGTTCTTC.

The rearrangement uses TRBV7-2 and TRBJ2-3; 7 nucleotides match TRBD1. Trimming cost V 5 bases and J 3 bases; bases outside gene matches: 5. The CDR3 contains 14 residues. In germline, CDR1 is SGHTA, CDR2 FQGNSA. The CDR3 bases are TGTGCCAGCAGCAGATCGGGACAGACAGATACGCAGTATTTT. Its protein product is CASSRSGQTDTQYF.

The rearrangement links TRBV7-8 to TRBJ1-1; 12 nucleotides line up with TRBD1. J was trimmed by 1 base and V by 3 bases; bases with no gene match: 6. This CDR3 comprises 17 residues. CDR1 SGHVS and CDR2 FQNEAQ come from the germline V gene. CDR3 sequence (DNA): TGTGCCAGCAGCTTCGTGGGACAGGGGGCCGGGAACACTGAAGCTTTCTTT. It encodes CASSFVGQGAGNTEAFF.

The CDR3 reads CASSQEGAGEQYF. The CDR3 DNA reads as TGCGCCAGCAGCCAAGAGGGGGCCGGGGAGCAGTACTTC. J is TRBJ2-5 and V is TRBV4-1, with D tentatively TRBD1 (6 bases). CDR1 is MGHRA, CDR2 YSYEKL, per germline. Trimming shortened V by 0 bases and J by 11 bases, and 13 bases separated the two germline ends. The length of the CDR3 is 13 residues.

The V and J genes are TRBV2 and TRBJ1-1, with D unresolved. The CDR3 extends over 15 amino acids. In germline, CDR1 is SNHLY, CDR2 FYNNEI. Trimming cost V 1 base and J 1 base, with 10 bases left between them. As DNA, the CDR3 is TGTGCCAGCAGTGAAGTTCGAGATTGGAACACTGAAGCTTTCTTT. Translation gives CASSEVRDWNTEAFF.

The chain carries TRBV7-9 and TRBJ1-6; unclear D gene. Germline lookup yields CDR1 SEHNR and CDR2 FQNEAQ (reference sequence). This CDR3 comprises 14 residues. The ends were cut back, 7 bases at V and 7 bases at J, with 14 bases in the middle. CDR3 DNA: TGTGCCAGCACCCCCCCGGGGTGGAATTCACCCCTCCACTTT. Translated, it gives CASTPPGWNSPLHF.